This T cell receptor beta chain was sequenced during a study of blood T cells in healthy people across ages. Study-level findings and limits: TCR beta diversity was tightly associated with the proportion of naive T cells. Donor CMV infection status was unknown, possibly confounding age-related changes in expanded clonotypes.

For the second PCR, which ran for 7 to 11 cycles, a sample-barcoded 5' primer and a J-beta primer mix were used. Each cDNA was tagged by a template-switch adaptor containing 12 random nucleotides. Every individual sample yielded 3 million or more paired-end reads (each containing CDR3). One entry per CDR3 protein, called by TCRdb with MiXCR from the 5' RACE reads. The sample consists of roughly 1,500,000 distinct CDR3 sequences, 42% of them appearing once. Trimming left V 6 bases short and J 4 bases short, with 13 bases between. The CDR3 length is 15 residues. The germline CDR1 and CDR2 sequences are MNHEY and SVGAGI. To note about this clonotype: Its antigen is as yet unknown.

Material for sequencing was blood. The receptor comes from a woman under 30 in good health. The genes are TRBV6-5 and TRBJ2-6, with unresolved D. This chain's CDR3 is CASRLYSSGANVLTF. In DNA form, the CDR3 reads TGTGCCAGCAGATTATATAGCTCGGGGGCCAACGTCCTGACTTTC.